This T cell receptor beta chain was retrieved from a study of prognosis after radiotherapy for stage I lung cancer. Whole-study context: Some 14 cases involved newly diagnosed primary stage I lung tumors, and roughly 5 involved oligometastatic NSCLC subsequent to surgical resection of the primary tumor. Several patients had distant metastases at a median of about seven months after radiotherapy, and about 14 showed no significant progression.

Study-wide points: A drop in unique TCR clone counts was seen after stereotactic body radiation therapy, median around 9,500 versus 6,500.

This clonotype was observed at least ten times. Its antigen is currently unknown. Multiplex PCR in two rounds served to amplify TCR beta CDR3 from genomic DNA. Primers (each specific to one TRBV or TRBJ gene) were used in first-round PCR. TCRdb reprocessed the multiplex PCR reads via MiXCR and lists one record per CDR3 protein. The profile shows 17,000 or so distinct CDR3 sequences, around 42% of them singletons. The TCR was taken from a donor over 45 with non-small cell lung cancer. The sequencing used PBMCs, collected before or after stereotactic body radiation therapy (not recorded which).

CDR3 region: CASSDRNEQYF. CDR3 bases: TGCGCCAGCAGTGATAGAAACGAGCAGTACTTC. This sequence joins TRBV10-2 and TRBJ2-7; D unclear. Between the trimmed V and J ends, which lost 3 bases and 5 bases, there was a span of 5 bases. The CDR3 runs to 11 residues. The germline V gene has CDR1 WSHSY and CDR2 SAAADI.